Below are 24 T cell receptor beta chains sequenced from a single sample in a study of blood T cell repertoires in COVID-19. Sequenced by immunoSEQ multiplex PCR; TCRdb stores in-frame clones only, minus some. The sample lists 35,000 to 55,000 clones, 85% seen once, with approximately 13% in the top ten. The source material was peripheral blood. Every receptor here comes from a woman in her 70s in a cohort sampled during active COVID-19.

The sample holds one count of this clone. This chain joins TRBV25-1 and TRBJ2-3; tentative D call: TRBD2 (6 bases). Trimming cost V 1 base and J 0 bases, with 11 bases left between them. This CDR3 has 16 amino acids. CDR1 and CDR2 from the germline V gene are MGHDK and SYGVNS. The CDR3 is CASSESPGLSTDTQYF. The CDR3 DNA reads TGTGCCAGCAGTGAATCGCCGGGACTGAGCACAGATACGCAGTATTTT.

The chain is built from TRBV11-2 and TRBJ1-1, with D maybe TRBD1 (5 bases). V dropped 5 bases and J dropped 5 bases, with 15 bases sitting between them. The length of the CDR3 is 14 residues. Germline CDR1 SGHAT, CDR2 FQNNGV. The CDR3 bases are TGTGCCAGCAGCCTGTCCGGGGGAAGGACTGAAGCTTTCTTT. This translates into CASSLSGGRTEAFF.

The chain recombines TRBV10-1 with TRBJ2-1, with 8 bases fitting TRBD2. Trimming at V came to 3 bases and at J to 3 bases, leaving 4 bases not matched to a gene. The CDR3 is 15 amino acids. Looked up from germline, CDR1 is WNHNN and CDR2 is SYGVQD (reference sequence). The CDR3 region has the DNA TGCGCCAGCAGTGATAGCGGGACTTACTACAATGAGCAGTTCTTC. It is translated as CASSDSGTYYNEQFF.

This clone has more than one count but fewer than ten. The V and J genes are TRBV7-9 and TRBJ2-2; D gene ambiguous. In germline, CDR1 is SEHNR, CDR2 FQNEAQ (reference sequence). The CDR3 is 16 residues long. Trimming cost V 0 bases and J 5 bases, with 13 bases left between them. This CDR3 is CASSLAWQTGTGELFF. CDR3 in DNA: TGTGCCAGCAGCTTAGCGTGGCAGACTGGGACCGGGGAGCTGTTTTTT.

The CDR3 loop reads CMGDRGLNTEAFF. In DNA, the CDR3 is TGCATGGGGGACAGGGGCCTGAACACTGAAGCTTTCTTT. This chain links TRBV29-1 with TRBJ1-1; TRBD1 agrees at 10 bases. Germline V lookup: CDR1 SQVTM, CDR2 ANQGSEA. The CDR3 length is 13 residues.

Only one count was recorded for this clone. The V and J genes are TRBV19 and TRBJ2-7, with unresolved D. V gave up 8 bases and J gave up 3 bases, with 20 bases separating them. This CDR3 region has 15 residues. Germline CDR1 reads LNHDA; CDR2 reads SQIVND (reference sequence). CDR3 sequence (DNA): TGTGCCAGTCAGTATTCAGGTGGAAATGGCTACGAGCAGTACTTC. Its protein is CASQYSGGNGYEQYF.

V usage is TRBV18 and J usage is TRBJ2-7; possible D gene TRBD1, 6 bases. The V gene's germline CDR1 is KGHSH and CDR2 LQKENI. V was pared by 3 bases and J by 0 bases, with 18 bases between. The CDR3 loop spans 17 amino acids. The DNA of the CDR3 is TGTGCCAGCTCACCTTTTGCCCCCGGGACACCCTCCTACGAGCAGTACTTC. This encodes CASSPFAPGTPSYEQYF. Looking up the rest from reference TRBV18 and TRBJ2-7 gives the full variable domain: NAGVMQNPRHLVRRRGQEARLRCSPMKGHSHVYWYRQLPEEGLKFMVYLQKENIIDESGMPKERFSAEFPKEGPSILRIQQVVRGDSAAYFCASSPFAPGTPSYEQYFGPGTRLTVT.

The gene calls are TRBV18 and TRBJ2-5; D is ambiguous. This CDR3 is built from 13 residues. V lost 4 bases, J lost 4 bases, and 10 bases lay in between. CDR1 KGHSH and CDR2 LQKENI come from the germline V gene. CDR3 sequence (DNA): TGTGCCAGCTCACTTGCTTCGGGAGAGACCCAGTACTTC. This sequence encodes CASSLASGETQYF.

This chain links TRBV10-3 with TRBJ2-3, with D maybe TRBD1 (5 bases). The CDR3 consists of 15 residues. CDR1 ENHRY and CDR2 SYGVKD come from the germline V gene. V was pared by 10 bases and J by 4 bases, with 21 bases between. CDR3 sequence (DNA): TGTGCCACAGGCGGCTCTCAACGCAGGGCAGATACGCAGTATTTT. This translates into CATGGSQRRADTQYF.

The chain joins TRBV12-3 or TRBV12-4 to TRBJ2-5; D is possibly TRBD1 (6 bases). This CDR3 region has 13 residues. Trimming stripped 4 bases from V and 9 bases from J, with 15 bases between. This chain's CDR3 is CASSSQGPGSQYF. CDR3 bases: TGTGCCAGCAGTTCACAGGGTCCTGGCTCCCAGTACTTC.

This clone was seen a single time. This chain links TRBV28 with TRBJ1-1; TRBD1 agrees at 12 bases. Trimming removed 8 bases from V and 6 bases from J; junction bases left unmatched: 10. CDR1 is MDHEN, CDR2 SYDVKM, per germline. This CDR3 comprises 15 residues. The CDR3 DNA reads TGTGCCAGCGACGATCGGGACAGGGGGCGCGCTGAAGCTTTCTTT. Translating it yields CASDDRDRGRAEAFF.

This clone was recorded once. The junction departs from germline at one end; a sequencing error may be responsible. This chain's CDR3 is CASSLWPAGVNEPQVF. DNA of the CDR3: TGTGCCAGCAGTCTCTGGCCCGCAGGCGTTAATGAGCCGCAGGTCTTC. The chain recombines TRBV7-8 with TRBJ2-1; no clear D. The germline CDR1 and CDR2 sequences are SGHVS and FQNEAQ. The CDR3 has 16 residues.

There are a few counts of this clone. The chain employs TRBV27 and TRBJ2-3, with a weak D call TRBD2 (5 bases). Germline CDR1 is MNHEY and CDR2 is SMNVEV (reference sequence). The CDR3 loop spans 17 amino acids. Trimming removed 1 base at V and 0 bases at J, with 14 bases between. CDR3 amino acids: CASSLYGGAPSTDTQYF. The DNA of the CDR3 is TGTGCCAGCAGTTTATACGGAGGAGCGCCCAGCACAGATACGCAGTATTTT.

The gene calls are TRBV5-4 and TRBJ2-1; 8 bases match TRBD1. This CDR3 region has 14 residues. V dropped 4 bases and J dropped 5; count of bases not matched to a gene: 5. Germline V gene sequence: CDR1 SGHNT, CDR2 YYREEE (reference sequence). The CDR3 region is CASSLNRGDNEQFF. The CDR3, as DNA: TGTGCCAGCAGCCTCAACAGGGGGGACAATGAGCAGTTCTTC. Together with reference TRBV5-4 and TRBJ2-1, the CDR3 gives the full variable domain: ETGVTQSPTHLIKTRGQQVTLRCSSQSGHNTVSWYQQALGQGPQFIFQYYREEENGRGNFPPRFSGLQFPNYSSELNVNALELDDSALYLCASSLNRGDNEQFFGPGTRLTVL.

This clone is termed medium-sized. V usage is TRBV2 and J usage is TRBJ1-4; D uncertain. CDR3 length: 16 residues. Trimming removed 3 bases at V and 5 bases at J, with 16 bases between. Germline loops: CDR1 SNHLY, CDR2 FYNNEI. CDR3 amino acids: CASSEGRRAPNEKLFF. CDR3 DNA: TGTGCCAGCAGTGAGGGGAGAAGGGCCCCGAATGAAAAACTGTTTTTT. Using reference TRBV2 and TRBJ1-4 for the parts outside the CDR3, the full variable domain is EPEVTQTPSHQVTQMGQEVILRCVPISNHLYFYWYRQILGQKVEFLVSFYNNEISEKSEIFDDQFSVERPDGSNFTLKIRSTKLEDSAMYFCASSEGRRAPNEKLFFGSGTQLSVL.

V and J are TRBV6-2 or TRBV6-3 and TRBJ2-3; a possible D gene is TRBD2 (5 bases). V was cut by 2 bases and J by 2 bases, with 11 bases left in between. This CDR3 region has 15 residues. Per germline, CDR1 MNHEY and CDR2 SVGEGT. The CDR3 DNA reads TGTGCCAGCAGTTACGGAGGCCAAAACACAGATACGCAGTATTTT. It translates to CASSYGGQNTDTQYF.

V gene TRBV5-4 combines with J gene TRBJ2-7; a possible D gene is TRBD2 (6 bases). The CDR3 loop spans 14 amino acids. The V gene lost 0 bases and the J gene lost 2 bases, with 9 bases spanning the gap. CDR1 SGHNT and CDR2 YYREEE come from the germline V gene (reference sequence). In DNA, the CDR3 is TGTGCCAGCAGCTTGGTAGCGGAAGCCTACGAGCAGTACTTC. As protein: CASSLVAEAYEQYF.

The chain combines TRBV12-3 or TRBV12-4 with TRBJ1-5, with D unresolved. V was clipped by 0 bases and J by 9 bases, with 6 bases between them. This CDR3 has 12 amino acids. CDR3 in amino acids: CASSLAERPQHF. CDR3 in DNA: TGTGCCAGCAGTTTAGCCGAGAGGCCCCAGCATTTT.

This clone appeared a single time. The chain combines TRBV19 with TRBJ2-1, with a tentative D call TRBD2 (6 bases). This CDR3 has 14 residues. Trimming stripped 7 bases from V and 3 bases from J, with 13 bases between. The germline V gene encodes CDR1 LNHDA and CDR2 SQIVND (reference sequence). The CDR3 DNA is TGTGCCAGTACCGGGTCTAGCGACTACAATGAGCAGTTCTTC. Protein sequence: CASTGSSDYNEQFF. Complete variable domain (other parts from reference TRBV19 and TRBJ2-1): DGGITQSPKYLFRKEGQNVTLSCEQNLNHDAMYWYRQDPGQGLRLIYYSQIVNDFQKGDIAEGYSVSREKKESFPLTVTSAQKNPTAFYLCASTGSSDYNEQFFGPGTRLTVL.

This clone is a singleton in its sample. CDR3 nucleotides: TGTGCCAGCAGCGTCAGGGGGCAGCCCCAGCATTTT. Translation gives CASSVRGQPQHF. The chain uses TRBV5-6 and TRBJ1-5, with 7 bases lining up with TRBD1. This CDR3 is 12 amino acids long. Germline-derived CDR1 and CDR2 are SGHDT and YYEEEE. V lost 4 bases and J lost 7; bases outside the gene matches: 2.

This chain joins TRBV6-6 and TRBJ2-1; 8 nucleotides line up with TRBD2. Germline CDR1 reads MNHNY; CDR2 reads SVGAGI (reference sequence). CDR3 size: 13 residues. With V trimmed by 5 bases and J by 7 bases, 4 bases remained unmatched. CDR3 in amino acids: CASSPGGGNEQFF. CDR3 coding DNA: TGTGCCAGCAGTCCGGGCGGGGGGAATGAGCAGTTCTTC.

V gene TRBV6-5 combines with J gene TRBJ2-7; 8 bases match TRBD2. Germline assignment: CDR1 MNHEY and CDR2 SVGAGI. The CDR3 runs to 15 residues. V trimming: 2 bases; J trimming: 2 bases; junction bases outside the gene matches: 5. The CDR3: CASSYREGRTYEQYF. The CDR3 bases are TGTGCCAGCAGTTACCGGGAGGGCAGGACCTACGAGCAGTACTTC.

This chain links TRBV6-4 with TRBJ1-4, with unresolved D. Deletions cut 6 bases from V and 0 bases from J, with 11 bases between. CDR1 and CDR2 from the germline V gene are MRHNA and SNTAGT. CDR3 size: 15 residues. DNA of the CDR3: TGTGCCAGCAGGGTAAGCCTGGCAACTAATGAAAAACTGTTTTTT. It yields the protein CASRVSLATNEKLFF.

The rearrangement joins TRBV18 to TRBJ2-3; 10 nucleotides align to TRBD2. In germline, CDR1 is KGHSH, CDR2 LQKENI. Germline trimming cut 3 bases from V and 2 bases from J; bases unmatched to any gene: 8. This CDR3 has 17 amino acids. Here the CDR3 reads CASSPDSSGRNTDTQYF. The CDR3 bases are TGTGCCAGCTCACCCGATTCTAGCGGGAGAAACACAGATACGCAGTATTTT.